The clone carrying this TCR beta chain was counted at least ten times. This specimen comes from a study of T cells in Graves' hyperthyroidism and ophthalmopathy. J lost 4 bases, V lost 4 bases, and 5 bases had no gene match. Germline-derived CDR1 and CDR2 are SGHVS and FQNEAQ. The CDR3 covers 14 residues. The source material, RNA transcripts, was used to amplify TCR beta CDR3 regions. The TCR CDR3 first-round RT-PCR relied on the HTBI primer set. TCRdb itself ran the multiplex PCR reads through MiXCR, one entry per CDR3 protein. The sample lists hundreds of thousands of distinct CDR3 sequences; around 15% were seen once.

This TCR was sampled from a woman in her late teens or twenties with Graves' hyperthyroidism. Sequenced input: blood. This rearrangement joins TRBV7-8 to TRBJ1-2; 8 positions match TRBD1. This CDR3 is CASSSRTGSYGYTF. Written as DNA, the CDR3 is TGTGCCAGCAGCTCCCGGACAGGGTCCTATGGCTACACCTTC.